One sample yielded the 21 T cell receptor beta chains listed below, sequenced in a study of radiotherapy plus CTLA-4 blockade in lung cancer. Produced via immunoSEQ multiplex PCR; TCRdb's table is partial and in-frame only. The sample includes roughly 90,000 clones, roughly 88% of them seen just once. Source: peripheral blood, taken from a patient treated with radiotherapy plus ipilimumab. The receptor set was obtained from a human donor with non-small cell lung cancer that progressed on radiotherapy plus ipilimumab.

This chain joins TRBV5-1 and TRBJ2-1; TRBD1 or TRBD2 may be the D gene (5 bases each). The CDR3 runs to 14 residues. V gave up 7 bases and J gave up 8 bases, with 19 bases separating them. Germline V gene sequence: CDR1 SGHRS, CDR2 YFSETQ. The CDR3, as DNA: TGCGCCAGCGCAAAGCGGCCTCAGGGCGATGAGCAGTTCTTC. It is translated as CASAKRPQGDEQFF.

The table lists this clone with a count of one. The CDR3 loop is CASSLWGRDYPCDLCEQYF. As DNA, the CDR3 is TGTGCCAGCAGCCTTTGGGGACGAGATTACCCCTGCGATCTGTGCGAGCAGTACTTC. The rearrangement links TRBV5-6 to TRBJ2-7, with D perhaps being TRBD1 or TRBD2 (5 bases each). The CDR3 is made up of 19 amino acids. The germline V and J ends were trimmed by 4 bases and 6 bases, with 32 bases remaining between them. In germline, CDR1 is SGHDT, CDR2 YYEEEE.

As DNA, the CDR3 is TGTGCCTGGAGAACAGCCGACCGAAAGACCGGGGAGCTGTTTTTT. Amino acids: CAWRTADRKTGELFF. The chain joins TRBV30 to TRBJ2-2; D is uncertain. The CDR3 sequence is 15 residues long. The germline V and J ends were trimmed by 3 bases and 5 bases, with 16 bases remaining between them. Germline lookup yields CDR1 GTSNPN and CDR2 SVGIG (reference sequence).

The rearrangement joins TRBV5-6 to TRBJ1-5, with D possibly being TRBD1 (6 bases). Germline V gene lookup returns CDR1 SGHDT and CDR2 YYEEEE. The CDR3 runs 14 residues. Trimming removed 4 bases at V and 3 bases at J, with 11 bases between. Here the CDR3 DNA reads TGTGCCAGCAGCCCAGACAGGTACAATCAGCCCCAGCATTTT. Its translation is CASSPDRYNQPQHF.

This clone was seen once. The rearrangement joins TRBV10-3 to TRBJ2-5; 10 bases are a match to TRBD2. The trim removed 6 bases at V and 11 bases at J, leaving 12 bases unmatched. Germline lookup yields CDR1 ENHRY and CDR2 SYGVKD. The length of the CDR3 is 14 residues. DNA of the CDR3: TGTGCCATCAGAGAAACCGGGACTAGCGAAGAGCAGTACTTC. It specifies CAIRETGTSEEQYF.

The chain links TRBV21-1 to TRBJ2-5; the table's D call, TRBD2, has no DNA check behind it. TRBV21-1 is a pseudogene segment. The CDR3 has 17 residues. CDR3 DNA: TGTGCCAGCAGCAAGTCGATAGCGGGAGCTAGGCGGGAGACCCAGTACTTC. It encodes CASSKSIAGARRETQYF.

This chain joins TRBV30 and TRBJ2-3; a weak D match, TRBD2 (5 bases). Deletions cut 4 bases from V and 6 bases from J, with 11 bases between. The CDR3 consists of 12 residues. The germline V gene encodes CDR1 GTSNPN and CDR2 SVGIG (reference sequence). In nucleotides, the CDR3 is TGTGCCTGGACGGCTAGCAGTGATACGCAGTATTTT. Amino acid sequence: CAWTASSDTQYF.

This chain connects TRBV10-3 to TRBJ1-1; no reliable D call. The CDR3 runs to 11 residues. CDR1 ENHRY and CDR2 SYGVKD come from the germline V gene. V was clipped by 3 bases and J by 3 bases, with 2 bases between them. The CDR3 loop reads CAISDYTEAFF. In DNA, the CDR3 is TGTGCCATCAGTGACTACACTGAAGCTTTCTTT.

The chain couples TRBV5-1 to TRBJ2-3; D not resolved. The CDR3 has 16 amino acids. Looked up from germline, CDR1 is SGHRS and CDR2 is YFSETQ. Between the trimmed V and J ends, which lost 4 bases and 2 bases, there was a span of 17 bases. Here the CDR3 DNA reads TGCGCCAGCAGCCCGGGTACCCTCCCAATCACAGATACGCAGTATTTT. Translated: CASSPGTLPITDTQYF.

The chain carries TRBV11-2 and TRBJ1-4; D ambiguous. Germline V CDR1 and CDR2: SGHAT, FQNNGV. V was clipped by 1 base and J by 1 base, with 13 bases between them. This CDR3 region has 17 residues. The CDR3 spells CASSLGTGLVTNEKLFF. The CDR3 DNA sequence: TGTGCCAGCAGCTTAGGAACGGGTCTGGTAACTAATGAAAAACTGTTTTTT. Based on the CDR3 plus reference TRBV11-2 and TRBJ1-4, the full variable domain is EAGVAQSPRYKIIEKRQSVAFWCNPISGHATLYWYQQILGQGPKLLIQFQNNGVVDDSQLPKDRFSAERLKGVDSTLKIQPAKLEDSAVYLCASSLGTGLVTNEKLFFGSGTQLSVL.

The CDR3 DNA reads TGTGCCAGCAGTTCAGTCCTCTCTGGGGCCAACGTCCTGACTTTC. Translating it yields CASSSVLSGANVLTF. The V call is TRBV6-5, the J call TRBJ2-6; unclear D gene. The CDR3 contains 15 residues. CDR1 and CDR2 from the germline V gene are MNHEY and SVGAGI. Trimming left V 4 bases short and J 0 bases short, with 7 bases between.

The chain recombines TRBV23-1 with TRBJ1-2; no reliable D call. TRBV23-1 is filed as an ORF, its function uncertain. Trimming shortened V by 2 bases and J by 0 bases, and 10 bases separated the two germline ends. The CDR3 covers 15 residues. CDR3 bases: TGCGCCAGCAGTCAAGTCGAGGGCGCTAACTATGGCTACACCTTC. Residues: CASSQVEGANYGYTF.

This clone was seen a single time. The CDR3 nucleotides read TGCGCCAGCAGCTTTGCGTCGTACAATGAGCAGTTCTTC. It specifies CASSFASYNEQFF. The chain is built from TRBV5-1 and TRBJ2-1; D is unresolved. The CDR3 totals 13 residues. Germline CDR1 is SGHRS and CDR2 is YFSETQ. Deletions cut 2 bases from V and 4 bases from J, with 7 bases between. Drawing the rest from reference TRBV5-1 and TRBJ2-1, the complete variable domain is KAGVTQTPRYLIKTRGQQVTLSCSPISGHRSVSWYQQTPGQGLQFLFEYFSETQRNKGNFPGRFSGRQFSNSRSEMNVSTLELGDSALYLCASSFASYNEQFFGPGTRLTVL.

This clone was found a few times. The gene calls are TRBV4-2 and TRBJ2-7; 9 bases match TRBD1. CDR3 length: 15 residues. V lost 2 bases to trimming and J lost 3 bases; unmatched junction nucleotides: 5. Germline-derived CDR1 and CDR2 are LGHNA and YNFKEQ. Written as DNA, the CDR3 is TGTGCCAGCAGCCAACCGGGACAGGGAGGCTACGAGCAGTACTTC. It specifies CASSQPGQGGYEQYF.

The V gene is TRBV11-1, the J gene TRBJ2-7; possibly TRBD1 or TRBD2 for D (5 bases each). The V and J ends lost 6 bases and 6 bases respectively, with 18 bases between them. The CDR3 loop spans 14 amino acids. CDR1 SGHAT and CDR2 FQDESV come from the germline V gene (reference sequence). CDR3 region: CASSRSELRGEQYF. The CDR3 coding sequence is TGTGCCAGCAGTCGCTCGGAGTTGAGGGGCGAGCAGTACTTC. Full variable domain (remainder filled in from reference TRBV11-1 and TRBJ2-7): EAEVAQSPRYKITEKSQAVAFWCDPISGHATLYWYRQILGQGPELLVQFQDESVVDDSQLPKDRFSAERLKGVDSTLKIQPAELGDSAMYLCASSRSELRGEQYFGPGTRLTVT.

V gene TRBV5-4 combines with J gene TRBJ1-1; TRBD1 matches 9 bases. This CDR3 is 13 amino acids long. Germline loops: CDR1 SGHNT, CDR2 YYREEE (reference sequence). V lost 4 bases to trimming and J lost 14 bases; unmatched junction nucleotides: 12. The CDR3 coding sequence is TGTGCCAGCAGCATTAACCGGGACAGGGCTTTATTCTTT. Amino acids: CASSINRDRALFF.

The chain is built from TRBV29-1 and TRBJ2-1, with 11 bases aligning to TRBD2. The V gene end was trimmed by 7 bases and the J gene end by 4 bases; junction bases not matched to a gene: 9. This CDR3 contains 15 residues. CDR1 and CDR2 (germline): SQVTM, ANQGSEA. The CDR3, as DNA: TGCAGCGCCTCATTACTAGCGGGGGAATACAATGAGCAGTTCTTC. Translated: CSASLLAGEYNEQFF.

The chain couples TRBV11-3 to TRBJ1-1; D is unresolved. Trimming took 5 bases from V and 7 from J, leaving 8 bases between them. CDR1 is SGHNT, CDR2 YENEEA, per germline. This CDR3 region has 11 residues. The chain's CDR3 is CASSLTFEAFF. In DNA form, the CDR3 reads TGTGCCAGCAGCCTGACATTTGAAGCTTTCTTT.

This clone was observed a single time. The V and J genes are TRBV19 and TRBJ2-7, with TRBD1 matching 7 bases. CDR3 length: 13 amino acids. The germline V gene has CDR1 LNHDA and CDR2 SQIVND (reference sequence). With 8 bases clipped from V and 3 bases from J, the junction kept 7 bases outside the gene matches. The CDR3 reads CASRPHRGYEQYF. CDR3 sequence (DNA): TGTGCCAGTCGACCTCACAGGGGCTACGAGCAGTACTTC.

The chain couples TRBV18 to TRBJ1-2, with TRBD1 as a possible D gene (6 bases). This CDR3 comprises 16 residues. Trimming pared 6 bases from V and 2 bases from J, leaving 19 bases between. In germline, CDR1 is KGHSH, CDR2 LQKENI. CDR3 in amino acids: CASSPEQGKLNYGYTF. DNA of the CDR3: TGTGCCAGCTCCCCGGAACAGGGAAAGTTGAACTATGGCTACACCTTC.

Comments on this clone: At one end the junction does not follow the germline gene, possibly because of a read error. The V gene is TRBV2, the J gene TRBJ2-7; D might be TRBD2 (6 bases). The CDR3 contains 15 residues. Per the germline V gene, CDR1 is SNHLY and CDR2 is FYNNEI. The CDR3 region has the DNA TGTGCCAGCAGTGAAGCGCCGGGGGTACCCTACGAGCAGCACTTC. Amino acids: CASSEAPGVPYEQHF.